Following are 13 T cell receptor beta chains from one sample sequenced in a study of shared clonotypes between healthy human individuals. Sequencing used immunoSEQ multiplex PCR; TCRdb keeps in-frame clones, though not all of them. Among approximately 1.5 million clones listed, roughly 98% were seen once. The sequencing sample was made of naive CD4+ T cells sorted from blood. Subset here: CD45RA+ positively selected. These receptors were taken from a man aged 25-45 years in good health.

This sequence joins TRBV11-2 and TRBJ2-2; a weak D match, TRBD2 (5 bases). V was cut by 6 bases and J by 5 bases, with 16 bases left in between. Germline CDR1 is SGHAT and CDR2 is FQNNGV. The CDR3 loop spans 15 amino acids. CDR3 in amino acids: CASSTGLSATGELFF. DNA of the CDR3: TGTGCCAGCAGTACTGGACTCAGCGCGACCGGGGAGCTGTTTTTT.

The chain uses TRBV5-1 and TRBJ2-2, with 11 bases aligning to TRBD2. The CDR3 extends over 15 amino acids. The J segment lost 6 bases and the V segment lost 5 bases, leaving 6 bases of the junction unmatched. Germline assignment: CDR1 SGHRS and CDR2 YFSETQ. The CDR3 sequence: CASSQLAGGPGELFF. The CDR3 region has the DNA TGCGCCAGCAGTCAATTAGCGGGAGGGCCCGGGGAGCTGTTTTTT.

The chain has TRBV6-5 and TRBJ2-7, with 9 bases fitting TRBD2. The CDR3 is 14 amino acids. Germline V CDR1 and CDR2: MNHEY, SVGAGI. The ends lost 6 bases at V and 2 bases at J; junction bases unmatched: 5. CDR3 sequence (DNA): TGTGCCAGCAGACCTAGCGGGGTAACCTACGAGCAGTACTTC. Translated, it gives CASRPSGVTYEQYF.

This chain uses TRBV7-9 with TRBJ1-4; D may be TRBD1 (6 bases). V was clipped by 5 bases and J by 8 bases, with 21 bases between them. Germline CDR1 reads SEHNR; CDR2 reads FQNEAQ (reference sequence). CDR3 length equals 16 residues. The CDR3 nucleotides read TGTGCCAGCAGCCTCACAGGGATAGGGCTTGGAGAAAAACTGTTTTTT. As protein: CASSLTGIGLGEKLFF. The full variable domain, its missing parts supplied by reference TRBV7-9 and TRBJ1-4, is DTGVSQNPRHKITKRGQNVTFRCDPISEHNRLYWYRQTLGQGPEFLTYFQNEAQLEKSRLLSDRFSAERPKGSFSTLEIQRTEQGDSAMYLCASSLTGIGLGEKLFFGSGTQLSVL.

This clone showed up just a few times. The sample has other DNA sequences that encode this CDR3 too. The chain links TRBV5-1 to TRBJ2-3; D gene ambiguous. This CDR3 has 12 residues. V was shortened by 2 bases and J by 2 bases, with 3 bases between the two germline ends. Germline lookup yields CDR1 SGHRS and CDR2 YFSETQ. The CDR3 loop reads CASSLSTDTQYF. In nucleotides, the CDR3 is TGCGCCAGCAGCTTATCCACAGATACGCAGTATTTT.

CDR3 sequence reads: CASSQVPGQGSQPQHF. CDR3 nucleotides: TGCGCCAGCAGCCAAGTTCCGGGACAGGGGAGTCAGCCCCAGCATTTT. The rearrangement uses TRBV4-1 and TRBJ1-5, with 10 bases that match TRBD1. The germline gives CDR1 MGHRA, CDR2 YSYEKL. Trimming took 1 base from V and 6 from J; bases not matched to a gene: 6. This CDR3 is built from 16 residues.

In its sample, this clone was seen once. This chain joins TRBV27 and TRBJ1-2; D is perhaps TRBD1 (5 bases). The CDR3 length is 14 residues. Trimming cost V 6 bases and J 3 bases, with 14 bases left between them. Germline V gene sequence: CDR1 MNHEY, CDR2 SMNVEV (reference sequence). The DNA for the CDR3 is TGTGCCAGCAGACTCTCGGGGCGCGACTATGGCTACACCTTC. Protein: CASRLSGRDYGYTF.

The gene calls are TRBV29-1 and TRBJ2-5; D assignment may be TRBD1 or TRBD2 (6 bases each). Trimming removed 7 bases from V and 0 bases from J, with 12 bases in between. The CDR3 totals 13 residues. Per germline, CDR1 SQVTM and CDR2 ANQGSEA. The CDR3 bases are TGCAGCGCCGAAGGGGGGTACCAAGAGACCCAGTACTTC. Its translation is CSAEGGYQETQYF.

The chain uses TRBV7-2 and TRBJ2-7; possible D gene TRBD2, 7 bases. Germline CDR1 reads SGHTA; CDR2 reads FQGNSA. V was clipped by 1 base and J by 3 bases, with 13 bases between them. The CDR3 is 15 amino acids. CDR3 in amino acids: CASSLEWEGVYEQYF. CDR3 sequence (DNA): TGTGCCAGCAGCTTAGAGTGGGAGGGGGTCTACGAGCAGTACTTC.

The chain carries TRBV4-1 and TRBJ2-7; 8 bases are a match to TRBD1. Germline V gives CDR1 MGHRA, CDR2 YSYEKL. V trimming: 5 bases; J trimming: 3 bases; junction bases outside the gene matches: 6. The CDR3 is 14 amino acids. The CDR3 loop reads CASSFGQGLYEQYF. The CDR3 DNA sequence: TGCGCCAGCAGCTTCGGACAGGGCCTCTACGAGCAGTACTTC.

CDR3 nucleotide sequence: TGTGCCAGCAGCTTAACGGTGGGCGCTGGGCAGTATTTT. It specifies CASSLTVGAGQYF. The chain combines TRBV7-3 with TRBJ2-3; D uncertain. The CDR3 loop spans 13 amino acids. Germline V lookup: CDR1 SGHTA, CDR2 FQGTGA. Between the trimmed V and J ends, which lost 0 bases and 11 bases, there was a span of 12 bases.

The rearrangement uses TRBV27 and TRBJ1-1; D gene unclear. V was clipped by 1 base and J by 6 bases, with 15 bases between them. CDR3 length: 15 amino acids. Germline V gene data show CDR1 as MNHEY and CDR2 as SMNVEV (reference sequence). The CDR3 protein is CASSLFPGDSAEAFF. DNA of the CDR3: TGTGCCAGCAGTTTATTCCCCGGGGATTCGGCTGAAGCTTTCTTT.

V gene TRBV19 combines with J gene TRBJ2-1; possible D gene TRBD2, 6 bases. V was trimmed by 5 bases and J by 7 bases, leaving 15 bases between them. CDR1 is LNHDA, CDR2 SQIVND, per germline (reference sequence). The CDR3 runs 14 residues. CDR3 bases: TGTGCCAGTAGTGCCGACCCGACTAGTAATGAGCAGTTCTTC. It yields the protein CASSADPTSNEQFF.